This T cell receptor beta chain emerged from a study of blood T cell repertoires in COVID-19. This CDR3 is built from 17 residues. TCRdb's table, derived via immunoSEQ multiplex PCR, lists solely in-frame clones and lacks some. The repertoire consists of about 190,000 clones, with approximately 87% occurring once and the leading ten covering about 0.96%. This TCR was sampled from a woman aged 18-30 years who had recovered from COVID-19. The chain is built from TRBV21-1 and TRBJ2-7; the table names TRBD1, a call not compared with the DNA. TRBV21-1 is annotated as a pseudogene. The sequenced sample consisted of peripheral blood. CDR3 sequence reads: CASSKVSVTGGTYEQYV. The CDR3 DNA sequence: TGTGCCAGCAGCAAAGTTTCTGTGACAGGGGGCACGTACGAGCAGTACGTC.